This record concerns one T cell receptor (beta chain) sequence. What it binds is not known. Germline-derived CDR1 and CDR2 are SGHTS and YDEGEE. Trimming shortened V by 2 bases and J by 2 bases, and 13 bases separated the two germline ends. The CDR3 extends over 15 amino acids. Data came from immunoSEQ multiplex PCR; TCRdb stores just in-frame clones and leaves some out. The data show about 86,000 clones, around 90% seen once. This specimen comes from a study of T cell responses to AZD1222 COVID-19 vaccine. On the study more broadly: Both about-4-week and about-12-week second-dose recipients were combined.

General study results and limits: CD4 TCRs linked to vaccination spanned spike, dominating at 160-218 and 743-854. Seropositive at baseline were only six AZD1222 recipients.

The clonotype comes from an adult in good health. Sequenced material: peripheral blood, taken on day 0 of AZD1222 vaccination. The V gene is TRBV5-8, the J gene TRBJ2-5; D perhaps matches TRBD2 (6 bases). This CDR3 is CASSFSGLPQETQYF. CDR3 DNA sequence: TGTGCCAGCAGCTTCTCGGGACTTCCACAAGAGACCCAGTACTTC.